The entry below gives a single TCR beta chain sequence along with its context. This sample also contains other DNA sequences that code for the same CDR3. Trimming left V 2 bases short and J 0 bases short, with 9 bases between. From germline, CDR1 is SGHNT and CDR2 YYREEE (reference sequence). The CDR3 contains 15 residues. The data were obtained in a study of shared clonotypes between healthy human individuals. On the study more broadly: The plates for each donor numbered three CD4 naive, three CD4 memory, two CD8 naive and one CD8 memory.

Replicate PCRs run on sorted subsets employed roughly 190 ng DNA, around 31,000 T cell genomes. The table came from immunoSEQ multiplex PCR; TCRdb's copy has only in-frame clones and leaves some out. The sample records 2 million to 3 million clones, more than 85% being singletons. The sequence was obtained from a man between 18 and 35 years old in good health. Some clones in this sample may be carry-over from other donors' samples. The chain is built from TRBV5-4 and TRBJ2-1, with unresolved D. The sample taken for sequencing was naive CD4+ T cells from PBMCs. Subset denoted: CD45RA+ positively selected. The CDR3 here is CASSLGQSSYNEQFF. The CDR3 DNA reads TGTGCCAGCAGCTTAGGGCAGAGCTCCTACAATGAGCAGTTCTTC.